These T cell receptor beta chains were read from a single sample in a study of blood T cell repertoires in COVID-19. Some clones are missing from TCRdb's copy, which holds only in-frame ones; the method was immunoSEQ multiplex PCR. In the table there are 150,000 or so clones, around 75% of which are singletons. Material for sequencing was peripheral blood. The receptor set was obtained from a woman in her sixties or seventies with COVID-19, enrolled during active disease. The CDR3 runs from the conserved cysteine through the conserved F or W. A D gene is named only where the DNA matches it firmly. The size field is filled for only some rows; it gives once, few, many or a size class.

>NA|TRBV4-1|NA|TRBJ2-5
TGCGCCAGCAGCCAAGAGGAGGGGACTCGGGAGACCCAGTACTTC
CASSQEEGTRETQYF
>once|TRBV7-2|NA|TRBJ1-2
TGTGCCAGCAGCTTAGCCACAGCCCTCCTATATGGCTACACCTTC
CASSLATALLYGYTF
>few|TRBV5-4|TRBD1|TRBJ1-2
TGTGCCAGCAGTGCAGGGACAGGGGGCCGAAGGGACTATGGCTACACCTTC
CASSAGTGGRRDYGYTF
>NA|TRBV6-5|TRBD2|TRBJ2-7
TGTGCCAGCACCTACGGGAGGGGGGACGAGCAGTACTTC
CASTYGRGDEQYF
>NA|TRBV5-4|NA|TRBJ1-5
TGTGCCAGCAGCTCGAACACAGACTACAATCAGCCCCAGCATTTT
CASSSNTDYNQPQHF
>NA|TRBV18|TRBD2|TRBJ2-1
TGTGCCAGCTCACCACTGAGACTAGCGGATATCTACAATGAGCAGTTCTTC
CASSPLRLADIYNEQFF
>NA|TRBV18|NA|TRBJ1-6
TGTGCCAGCCCCAGGCCACCCCTCCACTTT
CASPRPPLHF
>few|TRBV2|TRBD1|TRBJ2-7
TGTGCCAGCAGGTTGGGACAGGGGGCGGCCTACGAGCAGTACTTC
CASRLGQGAAYEQYF
>NA|TRBV18|TRBD1|TRBJ2-1
TGTGCCAGCTCACCCGCGACCGGGACAGTCTCGTACAATGAGCAGTTCTTC
CASSPATGTVSYNEQFF
>NA|TRBV29-1|TRBD1|TRBJ1-2
TGCAGCGTAGACAGGGGGCCGAATGGCTACACCTTC
CSVDRGPNGYTF
>NA|TRBV24-1|TRBD1|TRBJ2-1
TGTGCCACCAGTGACCGAATCAGGGGGCAGCACAATGAGCAGTTCTTC
CATSDRIRGQHNEQFF
>NA|TRBV13|NA|TRBJ1-2
TGTGCCAGCAGCTTAGCCCCAGGGAATGGCTACACCTTC
CASSLAPGNGYTF
>NA|TRBV30|NA|TRBJ1-1
TGTGCCTGGAAGTCTCCAGTTAAAATTCTGAACACTGAAGCTTTCTTT
CAWKSPVKILNTEAFF
>NA|TRBV11-2|NA|TRBJ1-2
TGTGCCAGCAGCGAGAGAGACAGCGACCGCTTCTATGGCTACACCTTC
CASSERDSDRFYGYTF
>NA|TRBV29-1|NA|TRBJ1-2
TGCAGCGAAAGGGCGGCGGGCGATTCTAACTATGGCTACACCTTC
CSERAAGDSNYGYTF
>NA|TRBV10-3|NA|TRBJ2-7
TGTGCCATCACCGATGGGGGCAGAACTTTCTACGAGCAGTACTTC
CAITDGGRTFYEQYF
>NA|TRBV28|NA|TRBJ2-5
TGTGCCAGCAGTTTAGGGGGGGCGATGGAGACCCAGTACTTC
CASSLGGAMETQYF
>NA|TRBV28|NA|TRBJ1-1
TGTGCCAGCGTCCGGGAGGGGCGGTCTTGGAACACTGAAGCTTTCTTT
CASVREGRSWNTEAFF
>NA|TRBV5-1|TRBD2|TRBJ2-7
TGCGCCAGCAGCTCCGCTAGCGGGAGTCACTACGAGCAGTACTTC
CASSSASGSHYEQYF
>NA|TRBV11-2|NA|TRBJ1-1
TGTGCCAGCAGCTTTGGACCCATTCTGATTGGAGGCACTGAAGCTTTCTTT
CASSFGPILIGGTEAFF
>few|TRBV7-9|NA|TRBJ2-3
TGTGCCAGCAGCGCAAGGACTAGCACAGATACGCAGTATTTT
CASSARTSTDTQYF
>NA|TRBV10-3|TRBD2|TRBJ2-7
TGTGCCATCAGTCACCCGACTAGCGGAACCTCCTACGAGCAGTACTTC
CAISHPTSGTSYEQYF
>NA|TRBV2|TRBD1|TRBJ1-5
TGTGCCAGCAGTGGACAGGGGGCAAGTCAGCCCCAGCATTTT
CASSGQGASQPQHF
>NA|TRBV7-9|NA|TRBJ1-1
TGTGCCAGCAGCAATATTGCTGAAGCTTTCTTT
CASSNIAEAFF
>NA|TRBV5-6|TRBD2|TRBJ2-7
TGTGCCAGCAGCGGAGCAGGCGGGGGGGAGCAGTACTTC
CASSGAGGGEQYF
>NA|TRBV2|TRBD1|TRBJ2-2
TGTGCCAGCGAGGGACAGATGAACACCGGGGAGCTGTTTTTT
CASEGQMNTGELFF
>NA|TRBV23-1|TRBD2|TRBJ2-7
TGCGCCAGCAGCCCTCCCAGGACTAGCGGGGTCTACGAGCAGTACTTC
CASSPPRTSGVYEQYF
>NA|TRBV6-5|NA|TRBJ2-3
TGTGCCAGCCAGAGGCCCGGGTACCCAGATACGCAGTATTTT
CASQRPGYPDTQYF
>NA|TRBV4-3|NA|TRBJ1-3
TGCGCCAGCAGCCAAGATCCCAGCTCTGGAAACACCATATATTTT
CASSQDPSSGNTIYF
>NA|TRBV11-2|NA|TRBJ1-6
TGTGCCAGCAGCTTGTTGGGGCAATCCAATTCACCCCTCCACTTT
CASSLLGQSNSPLHF
>NA|TRBV30|NA|TRBJ1-6
TGTGCCTGGAACCCGACAGCTTCACCCCTCCACTTT
CAWNPTASPLHF
>NA|TRBV6-5|NA|TRBJ1-1
TGTGCCAGCAGTTATTGGGCTAGAGGGACTGAAGCTTTCTTT
CASSYWARGTEAFF
>NA|TRBV6-6|NA|TRBJ1-2
TGTGCCAGCAGCCTAGACGGACTCTATGGCTACACCTTC
CASSLDGLYGYTF
>few|TRBV5-1|TRBD1|TRBJ1-6
TGCGCCAGCAGCGCGGGACAGGGGGCTTATTCACCCCTCCACTTT
CASSAGQGAYSPLHF
>NA|TRBV7-2|TRBD2|TRBJ2-7
TGTGCCAGCAGCTACATTACTAGCGGGGGGGCCGGTAGCTACGAGCAGTACTTC
CASSYITSGGAGSYEQYF
>once|TRBV7-9|TRBD1|TRBJ1-2
TGTGCCAGCAGCTTGGGACAGGGATTTGTCGACTACACCTTC
CASSLGQGFVDYTF
>NA|TRBV6-2/TRBV6-3|NA|TRBJ2-5
TGTGCCAGCAGTTACTCCCGCAGGCAAGAGACCCAGTACTTC
CASSYSRRQETQYF
>NA|TRBV24-1|TRBD2|TRBJ2-1
TGTGCCACCAGTGATTTGGGTGGACTAGCGGGGAATGAGCAGTTCTTC
CATSDLGGLAGNEQFF
>once|TRBV18|TRBD1|TRBJ1-4
TGTGCCAGCTCACCCCGACAGGGAGTTGAAAAACTGTTTTTT
CASSPRQGVEKLFF
>NA|TRBV2|TRBD1|TRBJ2-5
TGTGCCAGCATCGAGGGGGGGGACAGGGTTAAGACCCAGTACTTC
CASIEGGDRVKTQYF
>NA|TRBV4-1|NA|TRBJ1-5
TGCGCCAGCAGCTGGAACAGGGAAAAGGGCCAGCCCCAGCATTTT
CASSWNREKGQPQHF
>NA|TRBV24-1|TRBD2|TRBJ2-5
TGTGCCACCAGTGATCCCACCCCCGGGAGGAAAAAGGAGACCCAGTACTTC
CATSDPTPGRKKETQYF